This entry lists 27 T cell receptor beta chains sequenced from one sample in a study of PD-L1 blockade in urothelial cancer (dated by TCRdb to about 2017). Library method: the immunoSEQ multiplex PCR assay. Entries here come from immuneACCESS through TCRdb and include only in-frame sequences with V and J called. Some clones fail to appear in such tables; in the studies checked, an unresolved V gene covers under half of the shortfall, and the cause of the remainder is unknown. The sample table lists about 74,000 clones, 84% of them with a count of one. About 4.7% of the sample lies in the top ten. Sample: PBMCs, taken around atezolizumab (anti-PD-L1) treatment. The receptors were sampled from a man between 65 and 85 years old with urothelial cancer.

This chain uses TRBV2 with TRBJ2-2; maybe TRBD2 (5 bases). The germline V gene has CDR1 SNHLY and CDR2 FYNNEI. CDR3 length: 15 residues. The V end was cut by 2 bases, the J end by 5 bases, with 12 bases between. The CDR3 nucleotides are TGTGCCAGCAGTGAACAGCGGCCGAGAACCGGGGAGCTGTTTTTT. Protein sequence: CASSEQRPRTGELFF.

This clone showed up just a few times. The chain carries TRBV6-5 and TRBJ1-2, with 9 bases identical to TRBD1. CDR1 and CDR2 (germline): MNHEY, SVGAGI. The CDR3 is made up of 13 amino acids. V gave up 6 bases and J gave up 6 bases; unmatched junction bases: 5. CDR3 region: CASRSGQGNGYTF. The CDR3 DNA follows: TGTGCCAGCAGATCCGGACAGGGGAATGGCTACACCTTC.

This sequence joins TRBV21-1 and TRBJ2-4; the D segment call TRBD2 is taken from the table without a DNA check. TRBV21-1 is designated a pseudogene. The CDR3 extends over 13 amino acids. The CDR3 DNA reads TGTGCCAGCAGCAATGGTGAGGTGGACATTCAGTACTTC. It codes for CASSNGEVDIQYF.

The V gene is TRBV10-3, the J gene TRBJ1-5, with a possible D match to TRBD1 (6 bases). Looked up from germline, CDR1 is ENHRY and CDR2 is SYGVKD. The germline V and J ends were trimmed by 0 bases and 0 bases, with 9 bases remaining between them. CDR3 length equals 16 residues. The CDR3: CAISESLQGSNQPQHF. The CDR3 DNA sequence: TGTGCCATCAGTGAGTCGTTACAGGGTAGCAATCAGCCCCAGCATTTT.

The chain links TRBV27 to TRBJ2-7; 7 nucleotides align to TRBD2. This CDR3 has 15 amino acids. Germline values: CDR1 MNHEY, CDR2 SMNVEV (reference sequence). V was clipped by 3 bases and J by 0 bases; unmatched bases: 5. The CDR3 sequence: CASSFRAGDSYEQYF. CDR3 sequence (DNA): TGTGCCAGCAGTTTTCGGGCGGGGGACTCCTACGAGCAGTACTTC.

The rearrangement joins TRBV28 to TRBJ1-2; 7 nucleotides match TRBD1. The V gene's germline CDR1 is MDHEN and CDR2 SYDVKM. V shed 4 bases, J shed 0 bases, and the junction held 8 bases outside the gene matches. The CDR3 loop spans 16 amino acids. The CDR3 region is CASSSLDRTANYGYTF. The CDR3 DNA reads TGTGCCAGCAGTTCCCTGGACAGGACAGCTAACTATGGCTACACCTTC.

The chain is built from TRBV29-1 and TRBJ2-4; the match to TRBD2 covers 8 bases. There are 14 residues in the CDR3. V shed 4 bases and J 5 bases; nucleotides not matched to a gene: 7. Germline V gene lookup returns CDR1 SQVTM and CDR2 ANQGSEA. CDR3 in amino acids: CSVARAGGQNIQYF. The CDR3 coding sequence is TGCAGCGTTGCTCGGGCGGGGGGACAAAACATTCAGTACTTC.

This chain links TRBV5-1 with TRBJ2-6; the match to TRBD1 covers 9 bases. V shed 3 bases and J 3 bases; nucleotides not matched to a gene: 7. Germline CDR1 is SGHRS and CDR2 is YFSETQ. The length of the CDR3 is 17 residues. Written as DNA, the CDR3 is TGCGCCAGCAGCTCCCGGGACAGGGTTGGTGGGGCCAACGTCCTGACTTTC. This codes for CASSSRDRVGGANVLTF.

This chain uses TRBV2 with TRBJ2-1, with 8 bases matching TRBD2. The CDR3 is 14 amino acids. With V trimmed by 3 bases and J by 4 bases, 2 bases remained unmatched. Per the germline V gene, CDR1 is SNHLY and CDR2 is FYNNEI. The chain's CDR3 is CASSERLAYNEQFF. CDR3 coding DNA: TGTGCCAGCAGTGAGCGACTAGCGTACAATGAGCAGTTCTTC. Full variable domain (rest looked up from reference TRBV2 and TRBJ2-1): EPEVTQTPSHQVTQMGQEVILRCVPISNHLYFYWYRQILGQKVEFLVSFYNNEISEKSEIFDDQFSVERPDGSNFTLKIRSTKLEDSAMYFCASSERLAYNEQFFGPGTRLTVL.

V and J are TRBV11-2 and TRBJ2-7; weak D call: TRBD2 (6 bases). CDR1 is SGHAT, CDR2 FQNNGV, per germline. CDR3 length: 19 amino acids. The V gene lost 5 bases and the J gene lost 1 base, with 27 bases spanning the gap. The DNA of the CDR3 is TGTGCCAGCAGCCCTCGTGGAGGGGCGATGGCGGGATTATCCTACGAGCAGTACTTC. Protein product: CASSPRGGAMAGLSYEQYF.

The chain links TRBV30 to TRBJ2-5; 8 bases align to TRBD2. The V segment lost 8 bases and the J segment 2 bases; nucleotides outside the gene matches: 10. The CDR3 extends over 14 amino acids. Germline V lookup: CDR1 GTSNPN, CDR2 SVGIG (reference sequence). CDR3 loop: CATYTGRGQETQYF. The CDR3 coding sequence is TGTGCCACGTACACCGGGAGGGGGCAAGAGACCCAGTACTTC.

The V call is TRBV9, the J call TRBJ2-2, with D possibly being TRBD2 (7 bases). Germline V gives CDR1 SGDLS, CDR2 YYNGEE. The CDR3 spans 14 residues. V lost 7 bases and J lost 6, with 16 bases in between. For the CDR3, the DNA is TGTGCCAGCGGCCAGAGGGGGGGACCCGGGGAGCTGTTTTTT. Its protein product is CASGQRGGPGELFF.

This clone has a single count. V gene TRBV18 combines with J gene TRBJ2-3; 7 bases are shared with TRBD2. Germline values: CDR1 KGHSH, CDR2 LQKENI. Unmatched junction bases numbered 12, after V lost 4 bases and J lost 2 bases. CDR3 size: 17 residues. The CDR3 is CASSHLVAGALTDTQYF. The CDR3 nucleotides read TGTGCCAGCTCACACCTAGTGGCGGGAGCCCTCACAGATACGCAGTATTTT.

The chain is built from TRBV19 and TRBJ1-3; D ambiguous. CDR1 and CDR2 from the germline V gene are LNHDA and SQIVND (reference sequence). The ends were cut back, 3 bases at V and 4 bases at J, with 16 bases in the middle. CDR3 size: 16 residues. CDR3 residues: CASSIWSTLRGNTIYF. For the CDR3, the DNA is TGTGCCAGTAGTATTTGGAGTACCCTACGAGGAAACACCATATATTTT.

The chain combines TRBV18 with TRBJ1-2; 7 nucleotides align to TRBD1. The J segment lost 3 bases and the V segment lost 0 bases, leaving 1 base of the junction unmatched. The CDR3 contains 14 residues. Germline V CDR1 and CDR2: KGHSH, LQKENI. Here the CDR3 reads CASSPPGTDYGYTF. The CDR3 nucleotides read TGTGCCAGCTCACCACCTGGGACAGACTATGGCTACACCTTC. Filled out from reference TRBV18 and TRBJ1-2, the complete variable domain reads NAGVMQNPRHLVRRRGQEARLRCSPMKGHSHVYWYRQLPEEGLKFMVYLQKENIIDESGMPKERFSAEFPKEGPSILRIQQVVRGDSAAYFCASSPPGTDYGYTFGSGTRLTVV.

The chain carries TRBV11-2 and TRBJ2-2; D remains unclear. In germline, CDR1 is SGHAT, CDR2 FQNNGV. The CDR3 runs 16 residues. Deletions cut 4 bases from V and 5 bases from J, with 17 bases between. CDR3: CASSSRVGELTGELFF. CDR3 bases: TGTGCCAGCAGCTCCCGGGTAGGCGAATTAACCGGGGAGCTGTTTTTT. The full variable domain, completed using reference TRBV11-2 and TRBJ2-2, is EAGVAQSPRYKIIEKRQSVAFWCNPISGHATLYWYQQILGQGPKLLIQFQNNGVVDDSQLPKDRFSAERLKGVDSTLKIQPAKLEDSAVYLCASSSRVGELTGELFFGEGSRLTVL.

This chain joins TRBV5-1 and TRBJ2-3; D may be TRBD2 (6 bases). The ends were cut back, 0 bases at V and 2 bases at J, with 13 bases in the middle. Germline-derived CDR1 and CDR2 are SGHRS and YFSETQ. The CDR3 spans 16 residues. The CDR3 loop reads CASSLVGGIPTDTQYF. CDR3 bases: TGCGCCAGCAGCTTGGTCGGCGGGATCCCCACAGATACGCAGTATTTT. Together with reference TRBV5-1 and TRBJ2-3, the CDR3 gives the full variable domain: KAGVTQTPRYLIKTRGQQVTLSCSPISGHRSVSWYQQTPGQGLQFLFEYFSETQRNKGNFPGRFSGRQFSNSRSEMNVSTLELGDSALYLCASSLVGGIPTDTQYFGPGTRLTVL.

In nucleotides, the CDR3 is TGTGCCACCAGTGGGACTAGGAGCTCTGGGGCCAACGTCCTGACTTTC. Translated: CATSGTRSSGANVLTF. The J gene is TRBJ2-6, the V gene TRBV15; TRBD2 matches at 8 bases. The ends lost 6 bases at V and 0 bases at J; junction bases unmatched: 4. This CDR3 spans 16 amino acids. CDR1 and CDR2 from the germline V gene are LNHNV and YYDKDF (reference sequence).

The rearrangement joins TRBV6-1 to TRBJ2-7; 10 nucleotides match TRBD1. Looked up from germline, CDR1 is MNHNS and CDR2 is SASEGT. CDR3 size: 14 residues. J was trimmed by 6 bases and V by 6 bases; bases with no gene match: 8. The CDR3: CASRAGTGVFEQYF. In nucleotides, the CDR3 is TGTGCCAGCAGGGCCGGGACAGGGGTTTTCGAGCAGTACTTC.

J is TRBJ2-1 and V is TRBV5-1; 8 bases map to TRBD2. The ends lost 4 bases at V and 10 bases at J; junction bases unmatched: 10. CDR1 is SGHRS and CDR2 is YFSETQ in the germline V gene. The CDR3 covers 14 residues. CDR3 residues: CASSQSSGTREQFF. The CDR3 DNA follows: TGCGCCAGCAGCCAAAGCTCCGGGACTAGAGAGCAGTTCTTC.

CDR3 region: CASSFVEAGGPYEQFF. The CDR3 bases are TGTGCCAGCAGCTTCGTCGAGGCGGGAGGGCCGTATGAGCAGTTCTTC. This chain uses TRBV11-2 with TRBJ2-1, with 9 positions matching TRBD2. This CDR3 comprises 16 residues. With V trimmed by 3 bases and J by 8 bases, 11 bases remained unmatched. The germline gives CDR1 SGHAT, CDR2 FQNNGV.

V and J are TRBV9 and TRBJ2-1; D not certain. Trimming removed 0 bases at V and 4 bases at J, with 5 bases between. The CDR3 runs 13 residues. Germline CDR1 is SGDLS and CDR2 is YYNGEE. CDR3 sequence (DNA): TGTGCCAGCAGCGTAGGTAGTTACAATGAGCAGTTCTTC. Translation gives CASSVGSYNEQFF.

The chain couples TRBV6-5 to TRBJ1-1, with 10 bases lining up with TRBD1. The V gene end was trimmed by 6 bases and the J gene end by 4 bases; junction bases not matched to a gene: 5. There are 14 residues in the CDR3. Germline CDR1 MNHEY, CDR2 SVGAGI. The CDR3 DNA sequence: TGTGCCAGCAGCCGGGACAGGGGACGCACTGAAGCTTTCTTT. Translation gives CASSRDRGRTEAFF.

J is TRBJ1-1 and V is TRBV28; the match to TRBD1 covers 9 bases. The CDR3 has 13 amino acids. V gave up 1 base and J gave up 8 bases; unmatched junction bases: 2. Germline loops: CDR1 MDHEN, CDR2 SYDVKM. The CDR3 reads CASSLYGQGEAFF. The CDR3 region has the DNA TGTGCCAGCAGTTTATACGGACAGGGGGAAGCTTTCTTT.

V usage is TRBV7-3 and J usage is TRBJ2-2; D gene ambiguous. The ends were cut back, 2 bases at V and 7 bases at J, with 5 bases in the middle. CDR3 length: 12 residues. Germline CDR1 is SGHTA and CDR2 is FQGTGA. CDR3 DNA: TGTGCCAGCAGCTTAGAGGTCGGGGAGCTGTTTTTT. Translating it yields CASSLEVGELFF.

Here the CDR3 DNA reads TGCGCCAGCAGCTTGGGACAGAAAAATGAAAAACTGTTTTTT. Its protein is CASSLGQKNEKLFF. The chain recombines TRBV5-1 with TRBJ1-4, with D maybe TRBD1 (5 bases). Germline V lookup: CDR1 SGHRS, CDR2 YFSETQ. The germline V and J ends were trimmed by 0 bases and 5 bases, with 8 bases remaining between them. This CDR3 comprises 14 residues.

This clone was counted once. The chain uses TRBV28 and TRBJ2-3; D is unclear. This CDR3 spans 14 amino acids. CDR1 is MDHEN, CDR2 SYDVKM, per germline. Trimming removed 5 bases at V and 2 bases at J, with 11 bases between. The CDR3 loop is CASSKQLHTDTQYF. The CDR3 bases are TGTGCCAGCAGTAAACAGCTACACACAGATACGCAGTATTTT. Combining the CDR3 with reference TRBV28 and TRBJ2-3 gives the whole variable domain DVKVTQSSRYLVKRTGEKVFLECVQDMDHENMFWYRQDPGLGLRLIYFSYDVKMKEKGDIPEGYSVSREKKERFSLILESASTNQTSMYLCASSKQLHTDTQYFGPGTRLTVL.